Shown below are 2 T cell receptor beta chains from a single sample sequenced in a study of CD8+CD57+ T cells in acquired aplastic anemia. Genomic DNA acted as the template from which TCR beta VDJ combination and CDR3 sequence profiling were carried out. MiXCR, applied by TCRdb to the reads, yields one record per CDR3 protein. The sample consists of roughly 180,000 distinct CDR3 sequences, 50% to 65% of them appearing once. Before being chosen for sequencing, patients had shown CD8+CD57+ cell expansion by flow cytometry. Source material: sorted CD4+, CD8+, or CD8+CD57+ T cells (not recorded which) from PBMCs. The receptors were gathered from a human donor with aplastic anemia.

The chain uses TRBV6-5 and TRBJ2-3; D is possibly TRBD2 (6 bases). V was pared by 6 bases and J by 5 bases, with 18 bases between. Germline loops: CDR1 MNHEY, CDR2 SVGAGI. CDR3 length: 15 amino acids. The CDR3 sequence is CASRGKTLAEDTQYF. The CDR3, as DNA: TGTGCCAGCAGAGGAAAGACCTTAGCGGAAGATACGCAGTATTTT.

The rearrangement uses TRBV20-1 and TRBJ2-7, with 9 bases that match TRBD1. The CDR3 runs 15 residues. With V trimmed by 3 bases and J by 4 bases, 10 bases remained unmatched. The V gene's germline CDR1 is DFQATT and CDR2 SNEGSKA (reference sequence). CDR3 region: CSASANRGLSYEQYF. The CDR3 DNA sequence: TGCAGTGCTAGCGCCAACAGGGGGCTTTCATACGAGCAGTACTTC.